This T cell receptor beta chain was obtained from a study of blood T cell repertoires in COVID-19 (dated by TCRdb to 2018 to 2020). Study-level background: Samples from collaborators originated in the United States, Italy and Spain and spanned both the acute and convalescent phases of COVID-19. The dataset comprised deeply sampled blood TCRbeta repertoires from subjects exposed to, actively infected with, or recovered from COVID-19. Where HLA class I and class II types were available, the types were taken from metadata supplied by the sample provider, not from assay-based typing. Nearly every sample came with metadata listing a de-identified subject ID, COVID-19 status, age in years and sex. The samples were drawn from two sources: the first 160 participants of the ongoing ImmuneRACE study, and 1,000 to 1,500 subjects contributed by 6 global collaborators. The repertoires were made available in a free public database intended to serve as a resource for research on the immune response to SARS-CoV-2. The prospective study material was composed of cDNA or gDNA derived from T cells, B-cell-depleted T cells, or PBMCs. Results the study describes overall, beyond this receptor: Clinical and demographic metadata were provided uncurated, with the amount varying by source and participant.

With respect to this clone: Its antigen specificity is not known. Base quality data are lacking; no much larger clone is found one base away.

V has 5 bases trimmed and J has 2 bases trimmed; junction bases matching no gene number 5. CDR1 and CDR2 are read off the germline V gene (reference sequence) as SEHNR and FQNEAQ. Including the terminal cysteine and phenylalanine, the CDR3 comprises 15 residues. The CDR3 DNA has 45 bases and is translated from base 1. The collaborating institutions used their own protocols to collect whole blood in K2EDTA tubes. For TCRbeta analysis, collaborator samples were shipped as frozen whole blood, as isolated PBMCs, or as DNA extracted from either sample type. TCRbeta CDR3 regions were amplified from genomic DNA using the immunoSEQ Assay, a bias-controlled multiplex PCR. The paper's data handling went like this. Within the assay, amplification of reference gene primers was used to estimate how many nucleated cells each sample contained. Sequence reads were collapsed and filtered to measure the absolute abundance of every unique TCRbeta CDR3 rearrangement. For each sample, productive Simpson clonality was calculated by taking the square root of Simpson's diversity index across productive rearrangements. TCRdb limited this immuneACCESS table to in-frame rearrangements with V and J called. A share of clones is missing; checked studies link under half to unresolved V genes, and the rest is unexplained. V, J and clone size reflect that table, while D and trimming were determined from the DNA. Within this sample are fewer than 200,000 clones, with approximately 83% of them counted one time only. The leading ten clones occupy about 11% of the sample.

The source is a man in his sixties or seventies with active or convalescent COVID-19. Material for sequencing was peripheral blood. The rearranged chain carries TRBV7-9 and TRBJ2-1; TRBD1 aligns with 8 central bases. The CDR3 protein sequence reads: CASSQTTGAYNEQFF. The nucleotides are TGTGCCAGCAGCCAAACGACAGGGGCCTACAATGAGCAGTTCTTC.